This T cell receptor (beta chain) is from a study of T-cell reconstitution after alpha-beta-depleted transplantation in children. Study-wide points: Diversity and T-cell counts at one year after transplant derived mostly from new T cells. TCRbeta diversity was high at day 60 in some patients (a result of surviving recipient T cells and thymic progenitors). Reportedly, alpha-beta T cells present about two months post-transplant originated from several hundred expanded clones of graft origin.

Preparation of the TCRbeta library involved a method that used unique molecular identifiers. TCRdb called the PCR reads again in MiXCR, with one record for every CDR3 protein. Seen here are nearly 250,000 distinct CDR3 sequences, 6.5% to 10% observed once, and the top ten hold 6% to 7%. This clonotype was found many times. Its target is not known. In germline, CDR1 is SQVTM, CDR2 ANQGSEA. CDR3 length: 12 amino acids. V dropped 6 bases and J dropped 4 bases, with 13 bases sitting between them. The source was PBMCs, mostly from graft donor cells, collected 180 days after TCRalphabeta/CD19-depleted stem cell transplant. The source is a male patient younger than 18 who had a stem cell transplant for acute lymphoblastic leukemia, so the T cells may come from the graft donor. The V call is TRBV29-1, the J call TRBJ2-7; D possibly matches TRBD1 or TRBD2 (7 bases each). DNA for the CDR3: TGCAGCGTCAGGGAGGGGGCATACGAGCAGTACTTC. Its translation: CSVREGAYEQYF.